This passage covers 21 T cell receptor beta chains from one sample sequenced in a study of OX40 agonist ivuxolimab in advanced cancers. Clones were sequenced by immunoSEQ multiplex PCR, and TCRdb holds only the in-frame ones, with some missing. The table records some 47,000 clones, 79% of them present only once. The source was CD4+ or CD8+ T cells sorted from blood, collected in a trial of the OX40 agonist ivuxolimab. These receptors all stem from an adult with an advanced solid tumor such as melanoma, head and neck, liver or kidney cancer.

V and J are TRBV29-1 and TRBJ2-1, with 7 bases identical to TRBD1. The CDR3 runs to 12 residues. The V segment lost 6 bases and the J segment 6 bases; nucleotides outside the gene matches: 5. In germline, CDR1 is SQVTM, CDR2 ANQGSEA. CDR3 in DNA: TGCAGCGTCCAACAGGGGCGCAATGAGCAGTTCTTC. This encodes CSVQQGRNEQFF.

This clone was counted a single time. The chain is built from TRBV19 and TRBJ2-3; the D gene is possibly TRBD2 (7 bases). Germline CDR1 reads LNHDA; CDR2 reads SQIVND (reference sequence). The length of the CDR3 is 15 residues. V shed 4 bases and J shed 3 bases, with 14 bases lying between them. CDR3 residues: CASSTGRGSTDTQYF. CDR3 sequence (DNA): TGTGCCAGTAGTACGGGGAGGGGGAGTACAGATACGCAGTATTTT.

The genes are TRBV6-6 and TRBJ1-5; D call uncertain. The germline gives CDR1 MNHNY, CDR2 SVGAGI (reference sequence). The CDR3 contains 16 residues. With 0 bases removed from V and 2 bases from J, the gap between germline ends came to 11 bases. In DNA, the CDR3 is TGTGCCAGCAGTTACTCGCCCGGGGAGGGCAATCAGCCCCAGCATTTT. It yields the protein CASSYSPGEGNQPQHF.

This chain connects TRBV10-3 to TRBJ1-4; a weak D match, TRBD1 (6 bases). V was clipped by 0 bases and J by 8 bases, with 10 bases between them. Germline V gene lookup returns CDR1 ENHRY and CDR2 SYGVKD. The CDR3 extends over 14 amino acids. The CDR3 bases are TGTGCCATCAGTGAGTCGCCGGGGACAGAAAAACTGTTTTTT. Encoded protein: CAISESPGTEKLFF.

The genes are TRBV11-2 and TRBJ1-3; 7 bases align to TRBD1. V lost 11 bases to trimming and J lost 3 bases; unmatched junction nucleotides: 19. The CDR3 sequence is 17 residues long. The germline V gene encodes CDR1 SGHAT and CDR2 FQNNGV. CDR3 residues: CASTPGTSYRGGNTIYF. In nucleotides, the CDR3 is TGTGCCTCAACCCCCGGGACATCCTACAGGGGTGGAAACACCATATATTTT.

This clone appeared once. The chain couples TRBV4-3 to TRBJ2-1; no clear D gene. Germline-derived CDR1 and CDR2 are LGHNA and YSLEER. The CDR3 covers 13 residues. Trimming cost V 0 bases and J 12 bases, with 12 bases left between them. CDR3 residues: CASSQEPGRGQFF. For the CDR3, the DNA is TGCGCCAGCAGCCAAGAGCCAGGCCGTGGGCAGTTCTTC.

The chain is built from TRBV6-4 and TRBJ2-3; 7 nucleotides match TRBD2. Germline loops: CDR1 MRHNA, CDR2 SNTAGT. V was clipped by 0 bases and J by 3 bases; unmatched bases: 9. CDR3 length: 17 residues. The CDR3 sequence: CASSDSKREGFTDTQYF. In DNA, the CDR3 is TGTGCCAGCAGTGACTCGAAGAGGGAGGGTTTTACAGATACGCAGTATTTT.

Only a few counts were recorded for this clone. The chain links TRBV10-3 to TRBJ2-3; no clear D. Per the germline V gene, CDR1 is ENHRY and CDR2 is SYGVKD. V lost 6 bases, J lost 2 bases, and 9 bases lay in between. The CDR3 is 13 residues long. The CDR3 bases are TGTGCCATCAGCGGTTCCCTCACAGATACGCAGTATTTT. This codes for CAISGSLTDTQYF.

V is TRBV19 and J is TRBJ1-1; no definite D call. Germline lookup yields CDR1 LNHDA and CDR2 SQIVND (reference sequence). This CDR3 has 13 amino acids. V shed 3 bases and J shed 4 bases, with 9 bases lying between them. This CDR3 reads CASSMNMATEAFF. CDR3 nucleotides: TGTGCCAGTAGTATGAATATGGCCACTGAAGCTTTCTTT.

V gene TRBV7-6 combines with J gene TRBJ1-3; D is unclear. Trimming removed 0 bases at V and 0 bases at J, with 12 bases between. The CDR3 consists of 17 residues. Germline values: CDR1 SGHVS, CDR2 FNYEAQ. CDR3 nucleotides: TGTGCCAGCAGCTTAGCGGACCGGGAGGGCTCTGGAAACACCATATATTTT. This encodes CASSLADREGSGNTIYF.

This clone has only one observation. V usage is TRBV9 and J usage is TRBJ2-6; D possibly corresponds to TRBD2 (5 bases). Trimming took off 0 bases at V and 1 base at J, with 14 bases between the two ends. The germline CDR1 and CDR2 sequences are SGDLS and YYNGEE. CDR3 length: 18 residues. For the CDR3, the DNA is TGTGCCAGCAGCGTAGGGCACGGAGGAGGATCTGGGGCCAACGTCCTGACTTTC. Translating it yields CASSVGHGGGSGANVLTF.

The V and J genes are TRBV25-1 and TRBJ1-1; TRBD1 matches 8 bases. Germline loops: CDR1 MGHDK, CDR2 SYGVNS. The CDR3 sequence is 15 residues long. J lost 1 base, V lost 2 bases, and 3 bases had no gene match. The CDR3 DNA follows: TGTGCCAGCAGTGAAACAGGGGGGAGGAACACTGAAGCTTTCTTT. This translates into CASSETGGRNTEAFF.

This chain uses TRBV9 with TRBJ2-5; no clear D gene. The CDR3 is made up of 13 amino acids. V was pared by 2 bases and J by 3 bases, with 8 bases between. In germline, CDR1 is SGDLS, CDR2 YYNGEE. The CDR3 here is CASSVRLEETQYF. The CDR3, as DNA: TGTGCCAGCAGCGTCCGGTTGGAAGAGACCCAGTACTTC.

The gene calls are TRBV6-1 and TRBJ1-1, with D uncertain. This CDR3 has 10 residues. In germline, CDR1 is MNHNS, CDR2 SASEGT. V shed 2 bases and J shed 6 bases, with 1 base lying between them. DNA of the CDR3: TGTGCCAGCAGTGAACCTGAAGCTTTCTTT. Protein product: CASSEPEAFF.

This clone was counted once. V is TRBV7-2 and J is TRBJ1-4, with D possibly being TRBD1 (6 bases). The CDR3 spans 13 residues. CDR1 is SGHTA, CDR2 FQGNSA, per germline. V gave up 4 bases and J gave up 8 bases, with 11 bases separating them. CDR3 DNA sequence: TGTGCCAGCAGCTCCCGGCAGGGGGAAAAACTGTTTTTT. It codes for CASSSRQGEKLFF.

This clone is a singleton in its sample. The genes are TRBV7-9 and TRBJ2-7; TRBD1 might be the D (6 bases). Trimming took 3 bases from V and 3 from J, leaving 15 bases between them. The CDR3 has 15 residues. CDR1 and CDR2 from the germline V gene are SEHNR and FQNEAQ (reference sequence). The CDR3 coding sequence is TGTGCCAGCAGCTTCTCTGGACAGAGTTTCTACGAGCAGTACTTC. Protein product: CASSFSGQSFYEQYF. Based on the CDR3 plus reference TRBV7-9 and TRBJ2-7, the full variable domain is DTGVSQNPRHKITKRGQNVTFRCDPISEHNRLYWYRQTLGQGPEFLTYFQNEAQLEKSRLLSDRFSAERPKGSFSTLEIQRTEQGDSAMYLCASSFSGQSFYEQYFGPGTRLTVT.

The V call is TRBV7-2, the J call TRBJ2-1; D gene ambiguous. The CDR3 contains 13 residues. Germline CDR1 is SGHTA and CDR2 is FQGNSA. The V end was cut by 2 bases, the J end by 7 bases, with 9 bases between. The CDR3 nucleotides are TGTGCCAGCAGCTTACTGGCGGTAAATGAGCAGTTCTTC. Encoded protein: CASSLLAVNEQFF.

V gene TRBV30 combines with J gene TRBJ1-5, with D possibly matching TRBD1 (5 bases). The CDR3 consists of 14 residues. The germline V gene has CDR1 GTSNPN and CDR2 SVGIG (reference sequence). V was pared by 0 bases and J by 5 bases, with 11 bases between. CDR3: CAWSVLLGDQPQHF. As DNA, the CDR3 is TGTGCCTGGAGTGTACTGCTAGGGGATCAGCCCCAGCATTTT.

This chain links TRBV12-5 with TRBJ2-7, with TRBD1 as a possible D gene (5 bases). V was shortened by 2 bases and J by 2 bases, with 13 bases between the two germline ends. The germline CDR1 and CDR2 sequences are LGHNT and FRNRAP. The CDR3 loop spans 15 amino acids. The CDR3 DNA is TGTGCTAGTGGTTTGACATCAGGGTACACCTACGAGCAGTACTTC. Its protein is CASGLTSGYTYEQYF.

The J gene is TRBJ2-2, the V gene TRBV9; D may be TRBD1 (5 bases). The germline V and J ends were trimmed by 2 bases and 8 bases, with 10 bases remaining between them. The CDR3 is 13 residues long. Looked up from germline, CDR1 is SGDLS and CDR2 is YYNGEE. DNA for the CDR3: TGTGCCAGCAGCGTGGGGCAGGGTGGGGAGCTGTTTTTT. Amino acid sequence: CASSVGQGGELFF.

J is TRBJ2-7 and V is TRBV5-1, with TRBD2 identical over 16 bases. CDR1 SGHRS and CDR2 YFSETQ come from the germline V gene. Trimming took 7 bases from V and 9 from J; bases not matched to a gene: 10. The CDR3 extends over 15 amino acids. CDR3: CASAPGTSGRAVQYF. CDR3 in DNA: TGCGCCAGCGCGCCCGGGACTAGCGGGAGGGCGGTGCAGTACTTC.